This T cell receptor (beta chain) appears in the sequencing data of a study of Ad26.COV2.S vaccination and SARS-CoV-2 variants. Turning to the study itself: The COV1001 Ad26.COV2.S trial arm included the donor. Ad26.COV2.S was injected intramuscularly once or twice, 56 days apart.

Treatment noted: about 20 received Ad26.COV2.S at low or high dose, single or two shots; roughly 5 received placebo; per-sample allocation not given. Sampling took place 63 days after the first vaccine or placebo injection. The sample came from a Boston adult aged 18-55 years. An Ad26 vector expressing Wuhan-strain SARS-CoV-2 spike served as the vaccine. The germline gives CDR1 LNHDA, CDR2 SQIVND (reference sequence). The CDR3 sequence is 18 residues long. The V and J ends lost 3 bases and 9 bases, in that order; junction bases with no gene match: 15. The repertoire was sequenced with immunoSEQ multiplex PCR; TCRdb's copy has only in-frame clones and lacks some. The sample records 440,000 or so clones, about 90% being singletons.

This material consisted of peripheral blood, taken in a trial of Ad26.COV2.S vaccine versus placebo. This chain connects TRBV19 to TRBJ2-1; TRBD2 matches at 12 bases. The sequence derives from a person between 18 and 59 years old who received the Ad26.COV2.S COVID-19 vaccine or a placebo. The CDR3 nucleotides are TGTGCCAGTAGTATGTCTAGCGGGGGGGCCTTGTTCAAACCTGAGCAGTTCTTC. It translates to CASSMSSGGALFKPEQFF. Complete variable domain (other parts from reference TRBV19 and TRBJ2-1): DGGITQSPKYLFRKEGQNVTLSCEQNLNHDAMYWYRQDPGQGLRLIYYSQIVNDFQKGDIAEGYSVSREKKESFPLTVTSAQKNPTAFYLCASSMSSGGALFKPEQFFGPGTRLTVL.